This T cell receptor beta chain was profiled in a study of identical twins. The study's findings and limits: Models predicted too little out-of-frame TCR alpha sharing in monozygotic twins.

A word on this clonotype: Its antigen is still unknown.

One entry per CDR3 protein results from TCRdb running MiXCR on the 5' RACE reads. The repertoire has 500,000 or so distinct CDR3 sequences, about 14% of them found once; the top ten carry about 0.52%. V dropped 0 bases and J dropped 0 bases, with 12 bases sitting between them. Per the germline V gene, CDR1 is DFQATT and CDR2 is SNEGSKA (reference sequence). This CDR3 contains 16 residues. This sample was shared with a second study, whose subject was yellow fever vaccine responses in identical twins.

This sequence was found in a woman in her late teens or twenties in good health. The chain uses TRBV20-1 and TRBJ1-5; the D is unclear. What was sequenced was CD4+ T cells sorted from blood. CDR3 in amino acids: CSARDSGRLSNQPQHF. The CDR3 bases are TGCAGTGCTAGAGATTCAGGCAGACTTAGCAATCAGCCCCAGCATTTT.